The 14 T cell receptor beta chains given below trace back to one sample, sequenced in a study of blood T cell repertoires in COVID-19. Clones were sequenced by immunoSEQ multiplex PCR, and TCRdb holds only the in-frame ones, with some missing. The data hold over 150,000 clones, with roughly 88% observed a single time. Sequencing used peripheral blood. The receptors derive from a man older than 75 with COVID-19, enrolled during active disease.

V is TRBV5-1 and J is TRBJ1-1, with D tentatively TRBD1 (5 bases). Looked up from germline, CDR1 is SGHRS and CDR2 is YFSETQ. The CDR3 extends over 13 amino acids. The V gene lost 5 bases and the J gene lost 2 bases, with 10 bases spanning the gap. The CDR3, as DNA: TGCGCCAGCAGGATAGGGGCAAACACTGAAGCTTTCTTT. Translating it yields CASRIGANTEAFF.

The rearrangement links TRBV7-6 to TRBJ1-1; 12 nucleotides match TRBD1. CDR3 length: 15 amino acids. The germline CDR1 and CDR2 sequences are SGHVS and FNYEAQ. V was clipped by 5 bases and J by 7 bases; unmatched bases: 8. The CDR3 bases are TGTGCCAGCAGCCTAGAGGGACAGGGGGCAGGTGAAGCTTTCTTT. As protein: CASSLEGQGAGEAFF.

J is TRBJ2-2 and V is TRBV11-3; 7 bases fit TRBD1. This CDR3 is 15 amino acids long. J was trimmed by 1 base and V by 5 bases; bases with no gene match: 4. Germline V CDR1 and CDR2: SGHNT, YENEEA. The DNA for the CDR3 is TGTGCCAGCAGCGTGGACAGGATGAACACCGGGGAGCTGTTTTTT. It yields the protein CASSVDRMNTGELFF.

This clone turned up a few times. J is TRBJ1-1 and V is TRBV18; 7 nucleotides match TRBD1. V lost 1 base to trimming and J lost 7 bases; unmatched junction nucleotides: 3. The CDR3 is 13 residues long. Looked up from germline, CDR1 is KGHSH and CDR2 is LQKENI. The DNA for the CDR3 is TGTGCCAGCTCACCACAGGACAGGAGTGAAGCTTTCTTT. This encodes CASSPQDRSEAFF.

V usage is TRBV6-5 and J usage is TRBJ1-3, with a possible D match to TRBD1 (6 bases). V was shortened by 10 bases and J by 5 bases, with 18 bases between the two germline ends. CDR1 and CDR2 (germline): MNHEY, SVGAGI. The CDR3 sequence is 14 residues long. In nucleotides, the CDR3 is TGTGCCACCCAGGACAGCCGCGCTAGAAACACCATATATTTT. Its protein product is CATQDSRARNTIYF.

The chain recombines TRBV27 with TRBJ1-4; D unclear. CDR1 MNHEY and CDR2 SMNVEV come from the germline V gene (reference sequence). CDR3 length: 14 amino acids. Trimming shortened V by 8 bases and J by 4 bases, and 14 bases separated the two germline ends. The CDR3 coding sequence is TGTGCCAGCTCCTATCTGGGCCTTAATGAAAAACTGTTTTTT. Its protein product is CASSYLGLNEKLFF.

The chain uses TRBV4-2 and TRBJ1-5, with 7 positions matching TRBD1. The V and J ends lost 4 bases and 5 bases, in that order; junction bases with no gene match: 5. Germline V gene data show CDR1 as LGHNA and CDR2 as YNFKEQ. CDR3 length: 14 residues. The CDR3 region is CASSRSGTDQPQHF. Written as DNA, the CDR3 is TGTGCCAGCAGCCGATCCGGGACAGATCAGCCCCAGCATTTT.

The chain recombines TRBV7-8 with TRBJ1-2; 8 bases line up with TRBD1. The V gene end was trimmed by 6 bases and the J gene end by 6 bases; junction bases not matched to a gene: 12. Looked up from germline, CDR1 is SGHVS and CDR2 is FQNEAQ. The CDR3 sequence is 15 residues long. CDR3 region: CASSRPGQVKDGYTF. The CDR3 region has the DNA TGTGCCAGCAGTCGTCCGGGACAGGTTAAAGATGGCTACACCTTC.

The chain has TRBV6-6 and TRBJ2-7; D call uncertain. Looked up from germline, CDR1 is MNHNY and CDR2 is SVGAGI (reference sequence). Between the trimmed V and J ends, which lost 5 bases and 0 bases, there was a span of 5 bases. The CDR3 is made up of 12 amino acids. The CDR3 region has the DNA TGTGCCAGCAGTCCTCGCTCCTACGAGCAGTACTTC. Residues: CASSPRSYEQYF.

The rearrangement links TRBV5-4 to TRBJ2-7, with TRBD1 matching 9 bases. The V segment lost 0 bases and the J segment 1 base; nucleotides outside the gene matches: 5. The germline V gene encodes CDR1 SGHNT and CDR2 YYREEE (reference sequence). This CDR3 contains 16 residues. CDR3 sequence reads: CASSLGDREGSYEQYF. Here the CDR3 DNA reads TGTGCCAGCAGCTTGGGGGACAGGGAGGGTTCCTACGAGCAGTACTTC.

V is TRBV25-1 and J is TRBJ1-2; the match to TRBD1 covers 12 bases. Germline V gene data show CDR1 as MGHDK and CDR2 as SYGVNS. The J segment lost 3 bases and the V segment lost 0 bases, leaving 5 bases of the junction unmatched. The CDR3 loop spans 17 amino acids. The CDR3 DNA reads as TGTGCCAGCAGTGAATATGACGGGACAGGGGGCCACTATGGCTACACCTTC. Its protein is CASSEYDGTGGHYGYTF.

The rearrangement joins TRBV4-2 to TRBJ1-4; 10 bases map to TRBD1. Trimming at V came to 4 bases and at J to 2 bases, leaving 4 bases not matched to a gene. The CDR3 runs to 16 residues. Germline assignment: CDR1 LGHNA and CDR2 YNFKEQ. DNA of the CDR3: TGTGCCAGCAGCCGCGGACAGGGGGAGACTAATGAAAAACTGTTTTTT. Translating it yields CASSRGQGETNEKLFF.

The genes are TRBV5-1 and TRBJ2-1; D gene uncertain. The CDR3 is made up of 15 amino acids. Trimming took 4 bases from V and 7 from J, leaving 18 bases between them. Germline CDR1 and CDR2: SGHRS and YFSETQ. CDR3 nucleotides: TGCGCCAGCAGCCAAGCCGGGTCCCCCGGAAATGAGCAGTTCTTC. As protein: CASSQAGSPGNEQFF.

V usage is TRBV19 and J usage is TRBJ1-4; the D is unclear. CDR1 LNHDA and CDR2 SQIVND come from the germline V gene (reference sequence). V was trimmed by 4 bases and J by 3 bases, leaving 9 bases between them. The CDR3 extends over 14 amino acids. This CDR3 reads CASSREWANEKLFF. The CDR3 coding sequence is TGTGCCAGTAGTAGGGAGTGGGCTAATGAAAAACTGTTTTTT.